This T cell receptor beta chain was captured by sequencing in a study of beta chain features in type 1 diabetes. Findings and limits, study-wide: Shorter templates may be favored by PCR, equally so in patients and controls. Type 1 diabetes patients had TCRB CDR3s that were shorter (moderately but significantly so) in all four CD4+ subsets.

All of the isolated RNA was reverse transcribed, so expressed TCRB transcripts were sequenced. Libraries were prepared by immunoSEQ multiplex PCR; TCRdb keeps only in-frame clonotypes and omits some of them. The table has some 350,000 clones, 9.6% seen once. This clone was counted a few times. What it binds is not known. The CDR3 runs to 11 residues. Germline CDR1 reads SQVTM; CDR2 reads ANQGSEA. The V end lost 4 bases, the J end lost 4 bases, and 7 bases lay between the germline ends. This TCR came from a man younger than 40 with type 1 diabetes. The genes are TRBV29-1 and TRBJ1-2; D possibly corresponds to TRBD1 (6 bases). Source material: central memory CD4+ T cells from blood. The CDR3, as DNA: TGCAGCGTTGGAGGGGGCTATGGCTACACCTTC. Its translation is CSVGGGYGYTF.